This T cell receptor (beta chain) is drawn from a study of identical twins. Study results and limitations: Invariant populations such as MAIT and iNKT cells could partly muddle zero-insertion analyses. Abundant beta clonotypes from cord blood bore fewer insertions; memory repertoires lacked this pattern. Recombination models fit unrelated individuals' TCR alpha sharing but underestimated twins'.

Worth noting for this clonotype: Its cognate antigen is unknown.

The CDR3 loop spans 16 amino acids. V dropped 7 bases and J dropped 2 bases, with 17 bases sitting between them. CDR1 is SGHVS and CDR2 is FQNEAQ in the germline V gene. With template switching, a universal primer site was added, and the cDNA carried unique molecular identifiers. MiXCR, applied by TCRdb to the 5' RACE reads, yields one record per CDR3 protein. Among roughly 250,000 distinct CDR3 sequences listed, around 15% were seen once. The clonotype was recovered from a woman aged 18-29 years in good health. The rearrangement uses TRBV7-8 and TRBJ2-2; no firm D call. Sequencing was carried out using memory (CD45RO+) T cells sorted from blood. CDR3: CASIGWGHINTGELFF. CDR3 nucleotides: TGTGCCAGCATCGGGTGGGGTCACATCAACACCGGGGAGCTGTTTTTT.